A selection of T cell receptor beta chains follows, all from one sample in a study of CD8+ T cells in alopecia areata. This table comes from immunoSEQ multiplex PCR, and its TCRdb copy is limited to in-frame clones, with some not included. The sample holds 95,000 to 120,000 clones, approximately 55% seen once. The source material was CD4+ T cells sorted from blood, sampled at week 24, from a patient treated with tofacitinib. These receptors originate from a human donor with alopecia areata. Each CDR3 is given with its conserved first and last residue. A D gene is named only where the DNA matches it firmly. Clone size is given for some rows only: seen once, a few or many times, or a class if the clone is expanded.

clone_size j_call d_call v_call cdr3_nt cdr3_aa
few TRBJ1-6 TRBD1 TRBV5-1 TGCGCCAGCAGCTTGATGGGACAGGGGACCTATAATTCACCCCTCCACTTT CASSLMGQGTYNSPLHF
. TRBJ1-5 TRBD1 TRBV4-1 TGCGCCAGCAGCCAAACAGGGGGCGGCAATCAGCCCCAGCATTTT CASSQTGGGNQPQHF
. TRBJ1-6 . TRBV9 TGTGCCAGCAGCACCCGGGGCGATCGGAATTCACCCCTCCACTTT CASSTRGDRNSPLHF
. TRBJ1-1 TRBD1 TRBV23-1 TGCGCCAGCAGTCAATTGGGGACAGAGAACACTGAAGCTTTCTTT CASSQLGTENTEAFF
once TRBJ2-4 TRBD2 TRBV4-3 TGCGCCAGCAGCCGTGGGACTAGCGGGGTGGAGGTTCAGTACTTC CASSRGTSGVEVQYF
. TRBJ1-5 . TRBV6-5 TGTGCCAGCAGTGGAGGACTGGGTGGACAGCCCCAGCATTTT CASSGGLGGQPQHF
. TRBJ2-2 TRBD1 TRBV6-5 TGTGCCAGCAGTTCACAGGGGGCGAACACCGGGGAGCTGTTTTTT CASSSQGANTGELFF
. TRBJ2-7 . TRBV29-1 TGCAGCGTTGGGAAGGGGGTCTCCTACGAGCAGTACTTC CSVGKGVSYEQYF
few TRBJ2-5 . TRBV7-2 TGTGCCAGCAGCCCCCAAGAGACCCAGTACTTC CASSPQETQYF
few TRBJ2-4 . TRBV7-9 TGTGCCAGCAGCTTAGCGGGGACCCTAGCCAAAAACATTCAGTACTTC CASSLAGTLAKNIQYF
. TRBJ2-1 . TRBV6-5 TGTGCCAGCAGTTACTTTTCGGGGGATGAGCAGTTCTTC CASSYFSGDEQFF
. TRBJ1-2 TRBD1 TRBV5-1 TGCGCCAGCAGCCTGGGACAGGGGGCTTCTGGCTACACCTTC CASSLGQGASGYTF
once TRBJ1-2 TRBD1 TRBV9 TGTGCCAGCAGCCCCCGACAGGGAGCTAACTATGGCTACACCTTC CASSPRQGANYGYTF
. TRBJ1-2 . TRBV5-1 TGCGCCAGCAGCTTTGACGGGGAGGGAAGCTACACCTTC CASSFDGEGSYTF
once TRBJ2-2 TRBD1 TRBV9 TGTGCCAGCAGCGGTTTTGACAGGGGCAGATCCAAGGGGTCCGGGGAGCTGTTTTTT CASSGFDRGRSKGSGELFF
. TRBJ2-2 . TRBV27 TGTGCCAGCACCCGTTGGTCCGGGGAGCTGTTTTTT CASTRWSGELFF
. TRBJ1-5 . TRBV2 TGTGCCAGCAGTGAACTGGCAGGGAACAATCAGCCCCAGCATTTT CASSELAGNNQPQHF
once TRBJ2-7 . TRBV19 TGTGCCAGTAGTCCATGGGCCGGCGACATATACGAGCAGTACTTC CASSPWAGDIYEQYF
. TRBJ1-2 . TRBV7-2 TGTGCCAGCAGCTTAGCGGGGGAGAATGGCTACACCTTC CASSLAGENGYTF
. TRBJ1-1 TRBD1 TRBV11-2 TGTGCCAGCAGCTTACACCGGGACAGGGTTGTAGCCACTGAAGCTTTCTTT CASSLHRDRVVATEAFF
. TRBJ1-2 . TRBV19 TGTGCCAGTAGTAGCCACCGGGAAGACTATGGCTACACCTTC CASSSHREDYGYTF
few TRBJ1-2 TRBD1 TRBV4-3 TGCGCCAGCAGCCACCCGGGACAGATATATGGCTACACCTTC CASSHPGQIYGYTF
. TRBJ2-2 TRBD2 TRBV6-6 TGTGCCAGCAGTTACTCGACTAGCATATGGACCGGGGAGCTGTTTTTT CASSYSTSIWTGELFF
once TRBJ1-6 TRBD1 TRBV30 TGTGCCTGGAGTGTACCCTCGACAGGGGGTTATTCACCCCTCCACTTT CAWSVPSTGGYSPLHF
. TRBJ2-5 . TRBV5-1 TGCGCCAGCAGCGACCAAGAGACCCAGTACTTC CASSDQETQYF
. TRBJ1-1 . TRBV29-1 TGCAGCGTTGGACTCTCGTTGGCGAACACTGAAGCTTTCTTT CSVGLSLANTEAFF
. TRBJ1-2 . TRBV4-2 TGTGCCAGCAGCCAAGTCGCGAGGGGCGGTCCGGCTAACTATGGCTACACCTTC CASSQVARGGPANYGYTF
. TRBJ2-7 . TRBV30 TGTGCCTGGAGTGTACAAAGGAACGAGCAGTACTTC CAWSVQRNEQYF
. TRBJ2-4 . TRBV5-4 TGTGCCAGCAGCTTCGACAGTCTTAAAAACATTCAGTACTTC CASSFDSLKNIQYF
once TRBJ2-5 . TRBV5-4 TGTGCCAGCACCCTAGCGAGTCATACAGAGACCCAGTACTTC CASTLASHTETQYF
. TRBJ1-6 TRBD1 TRBV6-1 TGTGCCAGCAGTGAATTTGGGGGTGACAGGGGGCCTTCACCCCTCCACTTT CASSEFGGDRGPSPLHF
. TRBJ2-5 . TRBV7-8 TGTGCCAGCAGCCTGACTGATCAAGAGACCCAGTACTTC CASSLTDQETQYF
. TRBJ1-1 . TRBV10-3 TGTGCCATCAGTGACCACACCAAGAACACTGAAGCTTTCTTT CAISDHTKNTEAFF
. TRBJ2-2 . TRBV5-1 TGCGCCAGCAGCTTGCATAAGAACACCGGGGAGCTGTTTTTT CASSLHKNTGELFF
. TRBJ2-7 . TRBV5-4 TGTGCCAGCAGCTTGGACGGCTACGAGCAGTACTTC CASSLDGYEQYF
. TRBJ2-5 . TRBV4-3 TGCGCCAGCAGCCTGACAGTCCAAGAGACCCAGTACTTC CASSLTVQETQYF
. TRBJ2-2 . TRBV5-1 TGCGCCAGCAGCTTAGGACAATCCTTCACCGGGGAGCTGTTTTTT CASSLGQSFTGELFF
. TRBJ2-5 . TRBV5-4 TGTGCCAGCAGCTTGAGTACCGCGCAAGAGACCCAGTACTTC CASSLSTAQETQYF
. TRBJ2-7 . TRBV6-5 TGTGCCAGCAGGGGGTACCCGGGGTTCTCCTACGAGCAGTACTTC CASRGYPGFSYEQYF
. TRBJ2-7 . TRBV29-1 TGCAGCGCTGGTAGCGGTACCTACGAGCAGTACTTC CSAGSGTYEQYF
. TRBJ1-1 . TRBV6-5 TGTGCCAGCAGTTACTCCTTGACCCAGAACACTGAAGCTTTCTTT CASSYSLTQNTEAFF
. TRBJ2-2 . TRBV18 TGTGCCAGCTCATTTCGGGACACCGGGGAGCTGTTTTTT CASSFRDTGELFF
few TRBJ2-3 . TRBV18 TGTGCCAGCTCACCAATGGCAGATACGCAGTATTTT CASSPMADTQYF
. TRBJ1-5 . TRBV6-5 TGTGCCAGCAGGGTTCCGGGGAGAAGGGAGCCCCAGCATTTT CASRVPGRREPQHF
. TRBJ2-6 TRBD2 TRBV4-1 TGCGCCAGCAGCCACGGGAGGGCCTCTGGGGCCAACGTCCTGACTTTC CASSHGRASGANVLTF
. TRBJ2-6 . TRBV7-3 TGTGCCAGCTCAGAGGCTGGGGCCAACGTCCTGACTTTC CASSEAGANVLTF
. TRBJ2-7 . TRBV4-2 TGTGCCAGCAGCCAAGACTCCAGCTACGAGCAGTACTTC CASSQDSSYEQYF
. TRBJ2-1 . TRBV7-8 TGTGCCAGCAGCCGAGAAAGACCCGGGACCCGAAATCTCAGGGTCAATGAGCAGTTCTTC CASSRERPGTRNLRVNEQFF
few TRBJ2-4 . TRBV2 TGTGCCAGCAGTGAAGCTTCCGTAGGGGTAGCCAAAAACATTCAGTACTTC CASSEASVGVAKNIQYF
. TRBJ2-5 . TRBV15 TGTGCCACCAGCAGAGATATGAGGGAGACCCAGTACTTC CATSRDMRETQYF